This T cell receptor (beta chain) is drawn from a study of T cell responses to AZD1222 COVID-19 vaccine. Sequencing used immunoSEQ multiplex PCR; TCRdb keeps in-frame clones, though not all of them. The sample includes roughly 190,000 clones, over 90% seen only once; the top ten take approximately 3.9%. Comment on this clone: Its antigen is not identified.

Between the trimmed V and J ends, which lost 4 bases and 3 bases, there was a span of 12 bases. CDR3 size: 15 residues. The germline CDR1 and CDR2 sequences are SNHLY and FYNNEI. Study findings and constraints: No repertoire was sampled before or during the peak T cell response, only after it. In a largely white British group with more females than males, clonal diversity was possibly underestimated.

This clonotype was obtained from an adult in good health. The chain joins TRBV2 to TRBJ1-4; D unclear. The source was peripheral blood, collected on day 0 of AZD1222 vaccination. The CDR3 DNA reads as TGTGCCAGCAGTGGCGAGACACGCGCTAATGAAAAACTGTTTTTT. Its translation: CASSGETRANEKLFF.